This T cell receptor beta chain was profiled in a study of control samples from healthy donors and cancer patients. Clones were sequenced by immunoSEQ multiplex PCR, and TCRdb holds only the in-frame ones, with some missing. The table includes about 96,000 clones, over 90% detected once. The length of the CDR3 is 12 residues. Trimming shortened V by 8 bases and J by 6 bases, and 13 bases separated the two germline ends. CDR1 and CDR2 (germline): MGHRA, YSYEKL. What was sequenced was blood. V gene TRBV4-1 combines with J gene TRBJ1-2, with D perhaps matching TRBD1 (6 bases). The clonotype originates from a man between 18 and 35 years old in good health. CDR3 sequence: CASGQWRDGYTF. Here the CDR3 DNA reads TGCGCCAGCGGACAGTGGAGGGATGGCTACACCTTC.